These 21 T cell receptor beta chains originate from one sample sequenced in a study of post-analysis software for immune sequencing data. Whole-study results and caveats: A few TRBV segments, TRBV5-6, TRBV5-1 and TRBV20-1 among them, were found more frequent in patients than controls.

Antigens for these TCRs are unknown. Unique molecular identifiers were carried by the TCR beta cDNA libraries. TCRdb fed the PCR reads into MiXCR, producing one record per CDR3 protein. In the table there are 650,000 to 850,000 distinct CDR3 sequences, 46% of which are singletons. The sequenced material came from blood. Source of these receptors: a girl aged 5-17 years with multiple sclerosis.

Only a few counts were recorded for this clonotype. The chain is built from TRBV20-1 and TRBJ2-1; 12 nucleotides match TRBD2. The CDR3 extends over 17 amino acids. J lost 5 bases, V lost 2 bases, and 10 bases had no gene match. Per germline, CDR1 DFQATT and CDR2 SNEGSKA (reference sequence). The CDR3 protein is CSARPHLAGGHHNEQFF. CDR3 bases: TGCAGTGCTAGACCACATCTAGCGGGAGGGCATCACAATGAGCAGTTCTTC.

The V call is TRBV2, the J call TRBJ2-3; TRBD2 aligns across 7 bases. The V gene end was trimmed by 7 bases and the J gene end by 3 bases; junction bases not matched to a gene: 7. The CDR3 is 14 residues long. CDR1 and CDR2 (germline): SNHLY, FYNNEI. CDR3 nucleotide sequence: TGTGCCAGCACTATGAACGGGAGGACAGATACGCAGTATTTT. As protein: CASTMNGRTDTQYF.

V gene TRBV20-1 combines with J gene TRBJ2-1; 13 nucleotides line up with TRBD2. Losses at the gene ends were 0 bases for V and 10 bases for J; bases not matched to a gene: 12. Germline lookup yields CDR1 DFQATT and CDR2 SNEGSKA (reference sequence). CDR3 length: 17 amino acids. This CDR3 is CSARDRMVLAGGLEQFF. The CDR3 DNA reads TGCAGTGCTAGAGATCGGATGGTACTAGCGGGAGGGCTCGAGCAGTTCTTC.

The gene calls are TRBV5-1 and TRBJ2-5; 13 bases map to TRBD2. Germline-derived CDR1 and CDR2 are SGHRS and YFSETQ. V was pared by 4 bases and J by 4 bases, with 7 bases of the junction left unmatched. The CDR3 totals 16 residues. CDR3 coding DNA: TGCGCCAGCAGCCAGGGACTAGCGGGAATCGGAGAGACCCAGTACTTC. Translation gives CASSQGLAGIGETQYF.

The V and J genes are TRBV20-1 and TRBJ2-5; a possible D gene is TRBD1 (6 bases). Looked up from germline, CDR1 is DFQATT and CDR2 is SNEGSKA (reference sequence). There are 16 residues in the CDR3. Between the trimmed V and J ends, which lost 6 bases and 7 bases, there was a span of 27 bases. The CDR3: CSAVRSQDRRDLTQYF. CDR3 DNA: TGCAGTGCAGTACGAAGCCAGGACAGAAGAGATTTGACCCAGTACTTC.

The rearrangement joins TRBV29-1 to TRBJ1-1; TRBD1 is a possible D gene (5 bases). This CDR3 region has 12 residues. From germline, CDR1 is SQVTM and CDR2 ANQGSEA. Between the trimmed V and J ends, which lost 7 bases and 3 bases, there was a span of 12 bases. The CDR3 sequence is CSAYRRDTEAFF. CDR3 nucleotides: TGCAGCGCCTACAGGAGGGACACTGAAGCTTTCTTT.

There are a few counts of this clonotype. The chain recombines TRBV29-1 with TRBJ1-1; 9 bases map to TRBD1. This CDR3 has 18 amino acids. Trimming at V came to 4 bases and at J to 5 bases, leaving 20 bases not matched to a gene. Germline-derived CDR1 and CDR2 are SQVTM and ANQGSEA. The CDR3 loop is CSVAMLVGTGWEWTEAFF. The CDR3 DNA reads as TGCAGCGTTGCAATGTTGGTCGGGACAGGGTGGGAGTGGACTGAAGCTTTCTTT.

This clonotype was seen repeatedly, ten times or more. The chain employs TRBV12-3 or TRBV12-4 and TRBJ2-7; TRBD2 agrees at 11 bases. The V and J ends lost 8 bases and 3 bases, in that order; junction bases with no gene match: 3. The CDR3 length is 13 residues. CDR3: CASRLAGSYEQYF. CDR3 sequence (DNA): TGTGCCAGCCGACTAGCGGGAAGCTACGAGCAGTACTTC.

The J gene is TRBJ1-5, the V gene TRBV12-3 or TRBV12-4; D is unclear. V gave up 6 bases and J gave up 4 bases, with 16 bases separating them. The CDR3 is made up of 15 amino acids. As DNA, the CDR3 is TGTGCCAGCAGCCCCCCTCTTTTGGCAAATCAGCCCCAGCATTTT. Its protein product is CASSPPLLANQPQHF.

This chain uses TRBV5-1 with TRBJ1-5; D may be TRBD1 (6 bases). Looked up from germline, CDR1 is SGHRS and CDR2 is YFSETQ. This CDR3 is built from 15 residues. V lost 0 bases and J 4 bases, leaving 11 bases between the germline ends. The CDR3 protein is CASSLDGGSNQPQHF. The CDR3 nucleotides read TGCGCCAGCAGCTTGGACGGGGGCTCTAATCAGCCCCAGCATTTT.

V and J are TRBV2 and TRBJ2-7; TRBD1 might be the D (5 bases). Germline V gene lookup returns CDR1 SNHLY and CDR2 FYNNEI. The CDR3 contains 14 residues. Deletions cut 0 bases from V and 2 bases from J, with 8 bases between. The CDR3 region has the DNA TGTGCCAGCAGTGAAGCCCGGACAACCTACGAGCAGTACTTC. Its protein product is CASSEARTTYEQYF.

The chain couples TRBV6-5 to TRBJ1-2, with D perhaps TRBD1 (6 bases). Trimming left V 6 bases short and J 0 bases short, with 11 bases between. The CDR3 is 14 amino acids. CDR1 and CDR2 (germline): MNHEY, SVGAGI. This CDR3 reads CASRRTAPNYGYTF. CDR3 DNA: TGTGCCAGCAGGCGGACAGCACCTAACTATGGCTACACCTTC.

The chain is built from TRBV4-3 and TRBJ1-5; D is ambiguous. Germline V CDR1 and CDR2: LGHNA, YSLEER. The CDR3 is 17 residues long. V lost 0 bases to trimming and J lost 2 bases, with 14 bases between them. This chain's CDR3 is CASSQDRAGSGNQPQHF. The DNA for the CDR3 is TGCGCCAGCAGCCAAGATAGGGCGGGTAGCGGCAATCAGCCCCAGCATTTT.

This clonotype was observed a few times. The V gene is TRBV4-3, the J gene TRBJ2-1; D might be TRBD2 (5 bases). This CDR3 region has 13 residues. Trimming took 0 bases from V and 7 from J, leaving 7 bases between them. Germline-derived CDR1 and CDR2 are LGHNA and YSLEER. CDR3 DNA sequence: TGCGCCAGCAGCCAAGAACTAGGGAATGAGCAGTTCTTC. Translating gives CASSQELGNEQFF.

This chain links TRBV6-5 with TRBJ1-1; D remains unclear. The V end was cut by 8 bases, the J end by 1 base, with 14 bases between. In germline, CDR1 is MNHEY, CDR2 SVGAGI. The CDR3 contains 14 residues. CDR3 amino acids: CASVGIRGNTEAFF. Written as DNA, the CDR3 is TGTGCCAGCGTAGGTATCCGGGGGAACACTGAAGCTTTCTTT.

This clonotype has a single count. The chain uses TRBV11-2 and TRBJ2-1; no reliable D call. The CDR3 spans 15 residues. Germline V lookup: CDR1 SGHAT, CDR2 FQNNGV. V dropped 5 bases and J dropped 7 bases, with 18 bases sitting between them. The DNA for the CDR3 is TGTGCCAGCAGCCCCCGAACGGGCCCTGGGAATGAGCAGTTCTTC. It encodes CASSPRTGPGNEQFF.

The chain links TRBV5-1 to TRBJ2-2; 7 bases are a match to TRBD1. Germline values: CDR1 SGHRS, CDR2 YFSETQ. CDR3 size: 16 residues. The ends lost 5 bases at V and 0 bases at J; junction bases unmatched: 7. This CDR3 reads CASSLSTGANTGELFF. The CDR3 DNA reads as TGCGCCAGCAGTCTTAGTACAGGGGCGAACACCGGGGAGCTGTTTTTT.

This chain joins TRBV5-3 and TRBJ2-1; 10 positions agree with TRBD1. TRBV5-3 has ORF status, its function being uncertain. The CDR3 length is 17 residues. The junction had 8 bases not matched to a gene; V was cut back by 0 bases and J by 5 bases. The CDR3 here is CARSLGSGTGENNEQFF. In DNA form, the CDR3 reads TGTGCCAGAAGCTTGGGATCCGGGACAGGGGAGAACAATGAGCAGTTCTTC.

The CDR3 DNA sequence: TGCAGTGCTAGGGGAGAATTGGCAGGGGGCCCTCTCAGCTCCTACGAGCAGTACTTC. It yields the protein CSARGELAGGPLSSYEQYF. The chain employs TRBV20-1 and TRBJ2-7; TRBD1 matches at 8 bases. V lost 3 bases to trimming and J lost 0 bases; unmatched junction nucleotides: 19. Germline V lookup: CDR1 DFQATT, CDR2 SNEGSKA (reference sequence). This CDR3 has 19 amino acids.

This chain connects TRBV29-1 to TRBJ2-1; 16 bases fit TRBD2. The CDR3 runs 15 residues. V was pared by 3 bases and J by 8 bases, with 4 bases of the junction left unmatched. Germline-derived CDR1 and CDR2 are SQVTM and ANQGSEA. The CDR3: CSVDGTSGRAHEQFF. CDR3 nucleotides: TGCAGCGTTGATGGGACTAGCGGGAGGGCCCATGAGCAGTTCTTC.

V gene TRBV12-3 or TRBV12-4 combines with J gene TRBJ2-7; D remains ambiguous. Trimming pared 3 bases from V and 2 bases from J, leaving 8 bases between. The CDR3 is 13 amino acids. In DNA, the CDR3 is TGTGCCAGCAGTTTTGTATCCCCCTACGAGCAGTACTTC. It specifies CASSFVSPYEQYF.